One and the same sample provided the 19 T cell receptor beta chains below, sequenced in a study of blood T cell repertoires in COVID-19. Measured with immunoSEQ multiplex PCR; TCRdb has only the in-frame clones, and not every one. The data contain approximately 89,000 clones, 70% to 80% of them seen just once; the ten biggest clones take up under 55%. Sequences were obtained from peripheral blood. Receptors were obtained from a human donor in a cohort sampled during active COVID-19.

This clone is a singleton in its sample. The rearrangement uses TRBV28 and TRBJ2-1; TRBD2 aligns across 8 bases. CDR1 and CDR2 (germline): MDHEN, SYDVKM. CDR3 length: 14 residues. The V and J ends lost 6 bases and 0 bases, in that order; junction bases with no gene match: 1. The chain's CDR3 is CASRSGSSYNEQFF. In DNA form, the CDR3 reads TGTGCCAGCAGAAGCGGGAGCTCCTACAATGAGCAGTTCTTC.

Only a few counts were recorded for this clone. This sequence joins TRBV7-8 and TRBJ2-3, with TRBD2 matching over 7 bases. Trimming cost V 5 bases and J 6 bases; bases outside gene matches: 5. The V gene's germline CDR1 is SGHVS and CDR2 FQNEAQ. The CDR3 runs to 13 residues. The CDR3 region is CASSNAGVDTQYF. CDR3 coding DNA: TGTGCCAGCAGCAACGCGGGAGTGGATACGCAGTATTTT.

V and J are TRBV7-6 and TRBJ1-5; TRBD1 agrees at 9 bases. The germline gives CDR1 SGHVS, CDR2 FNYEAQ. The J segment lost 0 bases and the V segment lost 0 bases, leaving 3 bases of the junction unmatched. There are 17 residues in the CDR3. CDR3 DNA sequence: TGTGCCAGCAGCTTAGCGGGGGGACAGGGTAGCAATCAGCCCCAGCATTTT. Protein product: CASSLAGGQGSNQPQHF. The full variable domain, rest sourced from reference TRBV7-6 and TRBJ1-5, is GAGVSQSPRYKVTKRGQDVALRCDPISGHVSLYWYRQALGQGPEFLTYFNYEAQQDKSGLPNDRFSAERPEGSISTLTIQRTEQRDSAMYRCASSLAGGQGSNQPQHFGDGTRLSIL.

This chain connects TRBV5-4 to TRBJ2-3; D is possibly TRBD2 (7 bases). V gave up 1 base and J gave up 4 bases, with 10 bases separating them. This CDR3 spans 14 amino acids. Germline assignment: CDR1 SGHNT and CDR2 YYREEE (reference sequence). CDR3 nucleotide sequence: TGTGCCAGCAGCTTGAGGGGGGGTCCAGATACGCAGTATTTT. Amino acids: CASSLRGGPDTQYF.

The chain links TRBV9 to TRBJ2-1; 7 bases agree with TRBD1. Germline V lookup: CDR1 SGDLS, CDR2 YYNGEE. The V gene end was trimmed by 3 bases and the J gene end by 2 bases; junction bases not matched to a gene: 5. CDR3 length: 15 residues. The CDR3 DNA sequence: TGTGCCAGCAGCGGGGACAGCTTTACCTACAATGAGCAGTTCTTC. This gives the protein CASSGDSFTYNEQFF.

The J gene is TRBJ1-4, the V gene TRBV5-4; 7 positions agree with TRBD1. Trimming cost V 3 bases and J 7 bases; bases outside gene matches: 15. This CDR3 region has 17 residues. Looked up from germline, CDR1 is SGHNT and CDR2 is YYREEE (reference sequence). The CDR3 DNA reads TGTGCCAGCAGCTCGCAACAGGGGATCGGTTCGGGTGAAAAACTGTTTTTT. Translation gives CASSSQQGIGSGEKLFF.

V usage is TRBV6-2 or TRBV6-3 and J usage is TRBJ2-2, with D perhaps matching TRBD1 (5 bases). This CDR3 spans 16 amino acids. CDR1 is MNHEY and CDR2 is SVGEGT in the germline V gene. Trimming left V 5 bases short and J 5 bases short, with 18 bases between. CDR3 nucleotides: TGTGCCAGCAGTCTCTGGACACCCCTCTGGACCGGGGAGCTGTTTTTT. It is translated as CASSLWTPLWTGELFF.

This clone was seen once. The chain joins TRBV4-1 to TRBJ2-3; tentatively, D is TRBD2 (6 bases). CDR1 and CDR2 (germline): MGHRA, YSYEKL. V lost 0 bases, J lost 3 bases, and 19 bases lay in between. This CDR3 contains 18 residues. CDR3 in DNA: TGCGCCAGCAGCCAAGATCTCGCCCGGGGGTCATGGACAGATACGCAGTATTTT. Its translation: CASSQDLARGSWTDTQYF.

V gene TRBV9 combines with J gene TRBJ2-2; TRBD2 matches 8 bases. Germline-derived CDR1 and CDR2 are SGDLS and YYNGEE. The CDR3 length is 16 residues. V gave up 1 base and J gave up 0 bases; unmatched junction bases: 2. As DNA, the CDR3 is TGTGCCAGCAGCGTAAGGACTAGCCCGAACACCGGGGAGCTGTTTTTT. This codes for CASSVRTSPNTGELFF.

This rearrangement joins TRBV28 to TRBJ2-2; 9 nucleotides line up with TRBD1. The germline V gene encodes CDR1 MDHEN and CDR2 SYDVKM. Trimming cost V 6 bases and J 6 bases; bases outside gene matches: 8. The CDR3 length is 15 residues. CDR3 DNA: TGTGCCAGCAGCACACAGGGGGCGAGCCCCGGGGAGCTGTTTTTT. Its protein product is CASSTQGASPGELFF.

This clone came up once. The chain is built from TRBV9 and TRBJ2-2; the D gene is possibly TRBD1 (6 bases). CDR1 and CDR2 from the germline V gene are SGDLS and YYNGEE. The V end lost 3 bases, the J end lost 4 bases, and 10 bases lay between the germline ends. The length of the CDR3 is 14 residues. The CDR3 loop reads CASSETGRTGELFF. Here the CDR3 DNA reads TGTGCCAGCAGCGAGACAGGTCGCACCGGGGAGCTGTTTTTT.

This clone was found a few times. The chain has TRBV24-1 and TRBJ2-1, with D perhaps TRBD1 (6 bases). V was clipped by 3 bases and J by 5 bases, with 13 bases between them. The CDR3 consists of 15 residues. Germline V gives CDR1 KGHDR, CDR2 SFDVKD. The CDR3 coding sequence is TGTGCCACCAGTGATCCGCGGACAGTTAACAATGAGCAGTTCTTC. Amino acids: CATSDPRTVNNEQFF.

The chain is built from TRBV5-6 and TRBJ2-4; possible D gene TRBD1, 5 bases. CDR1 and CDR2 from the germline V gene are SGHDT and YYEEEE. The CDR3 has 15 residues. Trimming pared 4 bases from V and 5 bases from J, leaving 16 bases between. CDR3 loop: CASSHGVRAQNIQYF. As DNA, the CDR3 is TGTGCCAGCAGCCATGGGGTCAGGGCCCAAAACATTCAGTACTTC.

CDR3 sequence reads: CASGRTGAYEQYF. CDR3 nucleotide sequence: TGTGCCAGCGGCCGGACAGGGGCCTACGAGCAGTACTTC. The chain couples TRBV25-1 to TRBJ2-7, with TRBD1 matching 9 bases. Germline CDR1 and CDR2: MGHDK and SYGVNS. The junction had 4 bases not matched to a gene; V was cut back by 8 bases and J by 2 bases. CDR3 length: 13 residues.

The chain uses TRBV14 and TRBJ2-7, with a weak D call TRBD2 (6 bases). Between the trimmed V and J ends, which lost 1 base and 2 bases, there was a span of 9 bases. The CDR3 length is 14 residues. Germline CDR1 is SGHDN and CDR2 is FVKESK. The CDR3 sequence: CASSQGWGAYEQYF. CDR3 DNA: TGTGCCAGCAGCCAAGGTTGGGGGGCCTACGAGCAGTACTTC. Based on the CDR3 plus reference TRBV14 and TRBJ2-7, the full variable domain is EAGVTQFPSHSVIEKGQTVTLRCDPISGHDNLYWYRRVMGKEIKFLLHFVKESKQDESGMPNNRFLAERTGGTYSTLKVQPAELEDSGVYFCASSQGWGAYEQYFGPGTRLTVT.

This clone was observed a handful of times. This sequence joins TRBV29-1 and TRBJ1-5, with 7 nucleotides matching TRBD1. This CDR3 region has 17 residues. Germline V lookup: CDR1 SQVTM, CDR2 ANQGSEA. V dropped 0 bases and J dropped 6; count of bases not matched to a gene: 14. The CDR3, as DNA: TGCAGCGTTGAAGATGACCCCAGACAGGGATCCACTCAGCCCCAGCATTTT. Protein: CSVEDDPRQGSTQPQHF. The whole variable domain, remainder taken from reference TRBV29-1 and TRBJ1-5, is SAVISQKPSRDICQRGTSLTIQCQVDSQVTMMFWYRQQPGQSLTLIATANQGSEATYESGFVIDKFPISRPNLTFSTLTVSNMSPEDSSIYLCSVEDDPRQGSTQPQHFGDGTRLSIL.

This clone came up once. The CDR3 bases are TGTGCCAGCAGGGACCCCGCGGTTCGGGGGGGCAAAGATACGCAGTATTTT. Protein product: CASRDPAVRGGKDTQYF. V usage is TRBV7-3 and J usage is TRBJ2-3; 8 bases line up with TRBD2. The CDR3 length is 17 residues. With 6 bases clipped from V and 5 bases from J, the junction kept 16 bases outside the gene matches. Germline-derived CDR1 and CDR2 are SGHTA and FQGTGA.

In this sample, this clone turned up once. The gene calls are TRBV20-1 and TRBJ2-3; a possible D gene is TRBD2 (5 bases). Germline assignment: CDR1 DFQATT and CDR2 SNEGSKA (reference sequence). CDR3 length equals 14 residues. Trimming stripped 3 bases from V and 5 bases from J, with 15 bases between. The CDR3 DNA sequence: TGCAGTGCTAGTGAGGGCCTTTACGAAGATACGCAGTATTTT. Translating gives CSASEGLYEDTQYF.

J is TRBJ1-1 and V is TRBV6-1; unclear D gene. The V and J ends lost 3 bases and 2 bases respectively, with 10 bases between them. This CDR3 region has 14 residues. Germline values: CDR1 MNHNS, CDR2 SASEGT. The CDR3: CASSDGVLNTEAFF. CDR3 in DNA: TGTGCCAGCAGTGACGGAGTTCTTAACACTGAAGCTTTCTTT.